A single sample gave rise to the 25 T cell receptor beta chains below, sequenced in a study of cytomegalovirus exposure and HLA in healthy donors. The PCR ran on 60 Vbeta and 13 Jbeta primers. Sequencing used immunoSEQ multiplex PCR; TCRdb keeps in-frame clones, though not all of them. The data show around 120,000 clones, around 71% seen once. Sequencing used PBMCs. The receptors derive from a woman in her sixties in good health and CMV-seropositive.

The sample holds a few counts of this clone. The chain links TRBV29-1 to TRBJ2-3; D call uncertain. The V and J ends lost 6 bases and 3 bases respectively, with 19 bases between them. Per germline, CDR1 SQVTM and CDR2 ANQGSEA. The CDR3 has 15 amino acids. This CDR3 is CSVEVVGHGTDTQYF. The CDR3 DNA reads TGCAGCGTAGAGGTGGTTGGTCACGGAACAGATACGCAGTATTTT.

As regards this clone: Its ends do not fully match the called genes, so a read error is possible. The chain couples TRBV9 to TRBJ1-6; 9 nucleotides line up with TRBD1. Per germline, CDR1 SGDLS and CDR2 YYNGEE. This CDR3 has 15 residues. The CDR3 DNA reads TGTGCCACTTCCGAGGGGACAGGGTGGGTCTCACCCTTCCACTTT. Amino acids: CATSEGTGWVSPFHF.

The V call is TRBV18, the J call TRBJ2-6; possibly TRBD1 for D (6 bases). Trimming shortened V by 4 bases and J by 2 bases, and 18 bases separated the two germline ends. The CDR3 spans 18 residues. Germline CDR1 and CDR2: KGHSH and LQKENI. The CDR3 bases are TGTGCCAGCTCACGGGAACCGACTACAGGGACTGGGGCCAACGTCCTGACTTTC. Translation gives CASSREPTTGTGANVLTF.

The rearrangement links TRBV5-4 to TRBJ2-7, with TRBD2 matching 15 bases. There are 16 residues in the CDR3. Germline V gene sequence: CDR1 SGHNT, CDR2 YYREEE (reference sequence). V shed 1 base and J 6 bases; nucleotides not matched to a gene: 5. This CDR3 reads CASSLPGLAGGGEQYF. The CDR3 DNA reads as TGTGCCAGCAGCTTGCCGGGACTAGCGGGGGGTGGCGAGCAGTACTTC.

The V and J genes are TRBV15 and TRBJ2-3; TRBD2 matches at 8 bases. This CDR3 spans 15 amino acids. The V gene's germline CDR1 is LNHNV and CDR2 YYDKDF (reference sequence). J lost 4 bases, V lost 1 base, and 4 bases had no gene match. This chain's CDR3 is CATSRVAGMADTQYF. In nucleotides, the CDR3 is TGTGCCACCAGCAGAGTAGCGGGGATGGCAGATACGCAGTATTTT.

The DNA of the CDR3 is TGTGCCACCAGCAGAGATCGGCAGGCGTTATTGGGGAGCTCCTACGAGCAGTACTTC. It specifies CATSRDRQALLGSSYEQYF. The chain uses TRBV15 and TRBJ2-5, with D tentatively TRBD2 (5 bases). TRBJ2-7 matches the DNA end more closely, so the J call is doubtful. Germline CDR1 is LNHNV and CDR2 is YYDKDF (reference sequence). CDR3 length: 19 residues.

This sequence joins TRBV6-5 and TRBJ2-3, with D maybe TRBD2 (6 bases). This CDR3 is 15 amino acids long. Germline CDR1 MNHEY, CDR2 SVGAGI. V was cut by 1 base and J by 3 bases, with 11 bases left in between. This CDR3 is CASSYWRGETDTQYF. For the CDR3, the DNA is TGTGCCAGCAGTTACTGGCGGGGAGAGACAGATACGCAGTATTTT.

J is TRBJ2-2 and V is TRBV9, with 10 bases fitting TRBD1. The ends lost 1 base at V and 7 bases at J; junction bases unmatched: 7. Germline CDR1 SGDLS, CDR2 YYNGEE. This CDR3 has 16 amino acids. This chain's CDR3 is CASSVQGQGWGGELFF. The CDR3, as DNA: TGTGCCAGCAGCGTACAGGGACAGGGGTGGGGCGGGGAGCTGTTTTTT.

The V and J genes are TRBV19 and TRBJ1-6; D perhaps matches TRBD1 (6 bases). This CDR3 contains 13 residues. V gave up 8 bases and J gave up 6 bases, with 11 bases separating them. The germline CDR1 and CDR2 sequences are LNHDA and SQIVND (reference sequence). This chain's CDR3 is CASHQGFNSPLHF. In DNA, the CDR3 is TGTGCCAGTCACCAGGGGTTTAATTCACCCCTCCACTTT.

The V and J genes are TRBV5-1 and TRBJ1-5; no clear D gene. Per germline, CDR1 SGHRS and CDR2 YFSETQ. The length of the CDR3 is 13 residues. Trimming cost V 0 bases and J 11 bases, with 12 bases left between them. CDR3 nucleotide sequence: TGCGCCAGCAGCTTGGCCAGTCGACGGGCCCAGCATTTT. Translated, it gives CASSLASRRAQHF.

The chain uses TRBV23-1 and TRBJ1-1; maybe TRBD1 (6 bases). TRBV23-1 is an open reading frame whose function is uncertain. The CDR3 contains 15 residues. Trimming removed 3 bases at V and 1 base at J, with 12 bases between. CDR3 sequence: CASSHLGQENTEAFF. In DNA form, the CDR3 reads TGCGCCAGCAGTCACCTGGGACAAGAGAACACTGAAGCTTTCTTT.

Concerning this clone itself: Within the sample, other DNA sequences also encode this same CDR3. V gene TRBV5-1 combines with J gene TRBJ1-1; possible D gene TRBD1, 6 bases. The CDR3 is 14 amino acids. V lost 0 bases and J lost 1, with 7 bases in between. Germline V gene data show CDR1 as SGHRS and CDR2 as YFSETQ. CDR3 amino acids: CASSLVGQNTEAFF. The CDR3 DNA reads TGCGCCAGCAGCTTGGTGGGACAGAACACTGAAGCTTTCTTT.

The chain is built from TRBV5-5 and TRBJ2-3; 8 positions match TRBD2. Germline-derived CDR1 and CDR2 are SGHKS and YYEKEE (reference sequence). The ends lost 3 bases at V and 4 bases at J; junction bases unmatched: 10. The CDR3 loop spans 16 amino acids. CDR3 in DNA: TGTGCCAGCAGCTGGCGAGGAGCGGGGGTCTCAGATACGCAGTATTTT. Its translation: CASSWRGAGVSDTQYF.

This clone has just one count. This chain links TRBV7-8 with TRBJ1-2; no clear D gene. Germline V gene sequence: CDR1 SGHVS, CDR2 FQNEAQ. V was trimmed by 1 base and J by 4 bases, leaving 13 bases between them. This CDR3 comprises 15 residues. CDR3 DNA sequence: TGTGCCAGCAGCTTAGAGATCGACACCTTCTATGGCTACACCTTC. This sequence encodes CASSLEIDTFYGYTF.

V and J are TRBV29-1 and TRBJ1-2, with 9 bases that match TRBD1. The CDR3 sequence is 13 residues long. V lost 7 bases and J lost 7; bases outside the gene matches: 10. Germline values: CDR1 SQVTM, CDR2 ANQGSEA. This CDR3 reads CSGLPRDRAGYTF. CDR3 nucleotides: TGCAGCGGCCTCCCCCGGGACAGGGCTGGCTACACCTTC.

The rearrangement uses TRBV27 and TRBJ1-2; no definite D call. Looked up from germline, CDR1 is MNHEY and CDR2 is SMNVEV (reference sequence). Trimming pared 2 bases from V and 4 bases from J, leaving 14 bases between. The CDR3 extends over 15 amino acids. CDR3 coding DNA: TGTGCCAGCAGTTTAGCAGCGTCAGTCTCCTATGGCTACACCTTC. Its translation is CASSLAASVSYGYTF.

The V call is TRBV4-1, the J call TRBJ2-7, with D perhaps TRBD1 (7 bases). CDR1 and CDR2 from the germline V gene are MGHRA and YSYEKL. The V gene lost 0 bases and the J gene lost 1 base, with 13 bases spanning the gap. This CDR3 is 16 amino acids long. The DNA for the CDR3 is TGCGCCAGCAGCCAAGACCTTCAGGGGGGTTCCTACGAGCAGTACTTC. Amino acid sequence: CASSQDLQGGSYEQYF.

The chain uses TRBV29-1 and TRBJ2-5; TRBD1 agrees at 9 bases. V lost 1 base and J lost 7; bases outside the gene matches: 4. Germline V gene lookup returns CDR1 SQVTM and CDR2 ANQGSEA. The CDR3 covers 13 residues. The chain's CDR3 is CSVEGTGVRTQYF. CDR3 in DNA: TGCAGCGTTGAAGGGACAGGGGTGAGGACCCAGTACTTC.

This chain uses TRBV10-2 with TRBJ1-5, with 7 positions matching TRBD1. V was pared by 3 bases and J by 0 bases, with 5 bases of the junction left unmatched. The V gene's germline CDR1 is WSHSY and CDR2 SAAADI. The CDR3 has 16 amino acids. In nucleotides, the CDR3 is TGCGCCAGCAGTGACCCGACAGGGAGTAGCAATCAGCCCCAGCATTTT. Its translation is CASSDPTGSSNQPQHF.

J is TRBJ2-1 and V is TRBV7-2, with 7 bases matching TRBD2. Germline V gene data show CDR1 as SGHTA and CDR2 as FQGNSA. There are 16 residues in the CDR3. Losses at the gene ends were 4 bases for V and 4 bases for J; bases not matched to a gene: 10. The CDR3 DNA follows: TGTGCCAGCAGCTCCTACCCGGGCGGGGGATACAATGAGCAGTTCTTC. Amino acid sequence: CASSSYPGGGYNEQFF.

This clone has only a few counts. The DNA of the CDR3 is TGTGCCAGCAGCTACACAGGGGGCCGCGGCTACACCTTC. It yields the protein CASSYTGGRGYTF. This chain joins TRBV7-3 and TRBJ1-2; 9 nucleotides align to TRBD1. The CDR3 consists of 13 residues. Looked up from germline, CDR1 is SGHTA and CDR2 is FQGTGA. V shed 4 bases and J 8 bases; nucleotides not matched to a gene: 5.

The chain employs TRBV6-5 and TRBJ2-1; possible D gene TRBD1, 6 bases. The germline V and J ends were trimmed by 5 bases and 3 bases, with 8 bases remaining between them. CDR1 is MNHEY, CDR2 SVGAGI, per germline. The CDR3 runs to 13 residues. This CDR3 reads CASSKGVYNEQFF. In nucleotides, the CDR3 is TGTGCCAGCAGTAAGGGGGTCTACAATGAGCAGTTCTTC.

This clone came up a few times. At one end the junction does not follow the germline gene, possibly because of a read error. The CDR3 DNA reads TGTTCCAGCAGCCCACAGGGAGCAGGAAACACCATATATTTT. Translating it yields CSSSPQGAGNTIYF. The rearrangement joins TRBV7-9 to TRBJ1-3, with D possibly TRBD1 on 6 matching bases. Germline CDR1 is SEHNR and CDR2 is FQNEAQ (reference sequence). The CDR3 is made up of 14 amino acids.

The chain employs TRBV5-4 and TRBJ2-1, with TRBD2 identical over 11 bases. The CDR3 length is 15 residues. Germline CDR1 is SGHNT and CDR2 is YYREEE (reference sequence). Germline trimming cut 4 bases from V and 3 bases from J; bases unmatched to any gene: 3. CDR3: CASSTGLAGYNEQFF. The CDR3 bases are TGTGCCAGCAGCACCGGACTAGCGGGCTACAATGAGCAGTTCTTC.

This sequence joins TRBV5-4 and TRBJ1-1; 9 positions match TRBD1. Trimming removed 6 bases from V and 5 bases from J; junction bases left unmatched: 5. Germline CDR1 SGHNT, CDR2 YYREEE (reference sequence). CDR3 length: 13 residues. As DNA, the CDR3 is TGTGCCAGCAAGTGGACAGGGGATACTGAAGCTTTCTTT. It specifies CASKWTGDTEAFF.